This T cell receptor beta chain comes out of a study of T cell responses to AZD1222 COVID-19 vaccine. General study findings and limits: Spike as a whole was targeted by vaccine-associated CD4 TCRs, dominant at 160-218 and 743-854. Baseline serostatus was positive in only a handful of AZD1222 recipients. Clonal diversity may have been underestimated, and the donors were mostly white British, with more females than males. No day 14 peak samples; only post-peak repertoires were characterized.

Looked up from germline, CDR1 is SGHTA and CDR2 is FQGNSA. The CDR3 is made up of 11 amino acids. V was shortened by 5 bases and J by 4 bases, with 5 bases between the two germline ends. The protocol was immunoSEQ multiplex PCR, while the TCRdb copy is restricted to in-frame clones and leaves out a portion. The sample yields some 120,000 clones, around nine tenths seen once. Notes on this clone: What it binds is not known.

The TCR was taken from an adult in good health. This rearrangement joins TRBV7-2 to TRBJ1-1; no firm D call. This specimen consisted of peripheral blood, obtained on day 0 of AZD1222 vaccination. CDR3 coding DNA: TGTGCCAGCAGCCGATCCACTGAAGCTTTCTTT. It specifies CASSRSTEAFF.